This TCR beta chain was captured in a study of T cell responses to AZD1222 COVID-19 vaccine. Regarding the study as a whole: White British ancestry dominated among donors, who included more females, and clonal diversity was possibly underestimated. It was only after the peak T cell response that any repertoires were sampled.

Points on this clone: No antigen is known for it.

Generated by immunoSEQ multiplex PCR, the TCRdb table keeps only in-frame clones and is missing some. The sample comprises roughly 120,000 clones, 85% to 95% of which are singletons, and around 2.8% rests with the top ten. The V segment lost 4 bases and the J segment 4 bases; nucleotides outside the gene matches: 7. This CDR3 region has 15 residues. Germline V gives CDR1 LGHDT, CDR2 YNNKEL (reference sequence). The sample was peripheral blood, taken 28 days after the second AZD1222 dose. The receptor was isolated from an adult who received the AZD1222 COVID-19 vaccine. The chain uses TRBV3-1 (or the pseudogene TRBV3-2) and TRBJ2-7, with 10 nucleotides matching TRBD1. The CDR3, as DNA: TGTGCCAGCAGCCCGGGGACAGGGGCCCCATACGAGCAGTACTTC. Translating gives CASSPGTGAPYEQYF.